Listed below are T cell receptor beta chains from one sample, sequenced in a study of Ad26.COV2.S vaccination and SARS-CoV-2 variants. Sequencing used immunoSEQ multiplex PCR; TCRdb keeps in-frame clones, though not all of them. Of some 290,000 clones in the sample, around four fifths are singletons; the top ten hold approximately 2%. The starting material was peripheral blood, obtained in a trial of Ad26.COV2.S vaccine versus placebo. All receptors derive from a person between 18 and 65 years old who received the Ad26.COV2.S COVID-19 vaccine or a placebo. The CDR3 runs from the conserved cysteine through the conserved F or W. The order of the fields is J gene, D gene, clone size, V gene, CDR3 DNA, CDR3 protein. A D gene is named only where the DNA matches it firmly. Clone size is not always given. Where it is, it says once, few, many or a class for expanded clones.

TRBJ2-1,TRBD2,once,TRBV11-2,TGTGCCAGCAGCCACGGACTAGCGGGGTTAAATGAGCAGTTCTTC,CASSHGLAGLNEQFF
TRBJ1-2,.,.,TRBV6-6,TGTGCCAGCAGAGTACGCGCTACCGGGGACAAATATGGCTACACCTTC,CASRVRATGDKYGYTF
TRBJ2-3,.,.,TRBV7-9,TGTGCCAGCAGCTTAGGAGGTGGCAGGGGAGGCACAGATACGCAGTATTTT,CASSLGGGRGGTDTQYF
TRBJ2-2,.,.,TRBV7-6,TGTGCCAGCAGCTTAGAACCAAGGACCGGGGAGCTGTTTTTT,CASSLEPRTGELFF
TRBJ1-5,.,.,TRBV6-5,TGTGCCAGCAGTCCTCTAGGTTTGGATCAGCCCCAGCATTTT,CASSPLGLDQPQHF
TRBJ1-2,.,few,TRBV7-9,TGTGCCAGCAGCAGGACAGTTGGCTCCTACACCTTC,CASSRTVGSYTF
TRBJ1-2,.,.,TRBV11-2,TGTGCCAGCACCCCTTTGGAGGGAGCTAACTATGGCTACACCTTC,CASTPLEGANYGYTF
TRBJ2-5,.,.,TRBV6-5,TGTGCCAGCCGCGTTTCCTGGGGTCTGGAAGAGACCCAGTACTTC,CASRVSWGLEETQYF
TRBJ2-2,.,.,TRBV9,TGTGCCAGCAGCGTACGGCTCCCCGGCGGGGAGCTGTTTTTT,CASSVRLPGGELFF
TRBJ2-1,.,.,TRBV19,TGTGCCAGTAGCAATCCCGGACGGGGCAATGAGCAGTTCTTC,CASSNPGRGNEQFF